This TCR beta chain was captured in a study of cytomegalovirus exposure and HLA in healthy donors. Trimming at V came to 4 bases and at J to 7 bases, leaving 6 bases not matched to a gene. The germline V gene encodes CDR1 SNHLY and CDR2 FYNNEI. The CDR3 loop spans 15 amino acids. In the PCR, 60 Vbeta and 13 Jbeta primers were used. Clones were sequenced by immunoSEQ multiplex PCR, and TCRdb holds only the in-frame ones, with some missing. In the table there are 95,000 to 100,000 clones, roughly four fifths of which are singletons. As for this clone: Antigen specificity is unknown.

Study results and limitations: Accurate prediction of HLA-A and HLA-B alleles (for most subjects) was reportedly achieved from TCR beta sequences.

The source material was PBMCs. The chain recombines TRBV2 with TRBJ1-6, with 8 bases lining up with TRBD1. The sequence came from a man between 50 and 59 years old in good health and CMV-seronegative. In DNA form, the CDR3 reads TGTGCCAGCAGTGTGGACAGGGTGTGGAATTCACCCCTCCACTTT. It yields the protein CASSVDRVWNSPLHF.